Listed below are T cell receptor beta chains from one sample, sequenced in a study of cytomegalovirus exposure and HLA in healthy donors. TCRdb keeps only in-frame clones here, not all; method: immunoSEQ multiplex PCR. The sample gives a few hundred thousand clones, roughly 88% of which show up once; about 2.9% is in the top ten. Sequencing was carried out using PBMCs. Receptors originate from a woman between 18 and 30 years old in good health and CMV-seronegative. Each CDR3 is given with its conserved first and last residue. A D gene is named only where the DNA matches it firmly. Rows may omit the clone size; those that give it use once, few, many or a size class.

>few|TRBV4-3|TRBJ2-2|TRBD1
CASSQGVDRAAGELFF
TGCGCCAGCAGCCAAGGGGTGGACAGGGCGGCCGGGGAGCTGTTTTTT
>NA|TRBV7-7|TRBJ2-1|TRBD1
CASSPETGASDEQFF
TGTGCTAGCAGCCCCGAGACAGGGGCCTCGGATGAGCAGTTCTTC
>few|TRBV2|TRBJ1-2|TRBD1
CASSEQGTGTGGTGYTF
TGTGCCAGCAGTGAACAGGGTACCGGTACAGGGGGCACTGGCTACACCTTC
>NA|TRBV4-1|TRBJ2-1|TRBD1
CASSQGTGKNEQFF
TGCGCCAGCAGCCAAGGGACAGGAAAAAATGAGCAGTTCTTC
>few|TRBV7-3|TRBJ2-2|TRBD1
CASSYGQGAGELFF
TGTGCCAGCAGCTACGGACAGGGGGCCGGGGAGCTGTTTTTT
>NA|TRBV5-1|TRBJ2-1|NA
CASIEADPSYNEQFF
TGCGCCAGCATTGAAGCGGATCCCTCCTACAATGAGCAGTTCTTC
>NA|TRBV19|TRBJ2-2|NA
CASIYRAMDTGELFF
TGTGCCAGTATCTACAGGGCGATGGACACCGGGGAGCTGTTTTTT
>NA|TRBV19|TRBJ2-1|NA
CASRTGVNEQFF
TGTGCCAGTAGGACAGGCGTGAATGAGCAGTTCTTC
>NA|TRBV28|TRBJ1-5|NA
CASSSLTATISNQPQHF
TGTGCCAGCAGTTCTCTGACCGCCACTATTAGCAATCAGCCCCAGCATTTT
>NA|TRBV11-2|TRBJ2-7|NA
CASSFGSGRSYEQYF
TGTGCCAGCAGCTTCGGGTCGGGTAGGTCCTACGAGCAGTACTTC
>once|TRBV7-9|TRBJ1-2|NA
CASSLRDSYGYTF
TGTGCCAGCAGCTTACGAGACAGCTATGGCTACACCTTC
>NA|TRBV19|TRBJ2-6|TRBD1
CASSLKGQEYPGANVLTF
TGTGCCAGTAGTTTAAAGGGACAGGAATACCCTGGGGCCAACGTCCTGACTTTC
>few|TRBV28|TRBJ1-2|NA
CASSSSGVNTF
TGTGCCAGCAGTTCCTCGGGAGTAAACACCTTC
>NA|TRBV5-1|TRBJ1-4|TRBD1
CASSLDDRAPKKLFF
TGCGCCAGCAGCTTGGACGACAGGGCGCCCAAAAAACTGTTTTTT
>NA|TRBV29-1|TRBJ1-1|NA
CSGGGSAEAFF
TGCAGCGGGGGGGGGTCGGCTGAAGCTTTCTTT
>NA|TRBV7-8|TRBJ2-1|TRBD1
CASSVTGDTFF
TGTGCCAGCAGCGTCACAGGGGATACGTTCTTC
>NA|TRBV11-2|TRBJ2-5|NA
CASSPTVGTQYF
TGTGCCAGCAGCCCCACGGTTGGGACCCAGTACTTC
>NA|TRBV6-1|TRBJ1-5|NA
CASSENWQAKQPQHF
TGTGCCAGCAGTGAAAATTGGCAGGCCAAGCAGCCCCAGCATTTT
>few|TRBV30|TRBJ1-4|NA
CAWSGTRGWNEKLFF
TGTGCCTGGAGTGGGACCCGGGGATGGAATGAAAAACTGTTTTTT
>NA|TRBV2|TRBJ2-7|TRBD2
CASSLSGSYEQYF
TGTGCCAGCAGTCTTAGCGGGAGTTACGAGCAGTACTTC
>NA|TRBV5-1|TRBJ2-5|TRBD2
CASSFGLAGGGEETQYF
TGCGCCAGCAGCTTTGGACTAGCGGGAGGCGGGGAAGAGACCCAGTACTTC
>NA|TRBV29-1|TRBJ2-1|NA
CSVEPPGPGGNEQFF
TGCAGCGTTGAGCCCCCCGGGCCAGGAGGGAATGAGCAGTTCTTC
>NA|TRBV4-2|TRBJ1-3|NA
CASSQVRGGGNTIYF
TGTGCCAGCAGCCAAGTTCGGGGGGGCGGAAACACCATATATTTT
>NA|TRBV5-6|TRBJ1-2|NA
CASSAGTMNYGYTF
TGTGCCAGCAGCGCGGGGACGATGAACTATGGCTACACCTTC
>NA|TRBV6-1|TRBJ1-2|NA
CASSDAANYGYTF
TGTGCCAGCAGTGACGCAGCTAACTATGGCTACACCTTC
>NA|TRBV15|TRBJ1-1|TRBD1
CATSRRLQGITEAFF
TGTGCCACCAGCAGACGTCTACAGGGGATCACTGAAGCTTTCTTT
>NA|TRBV5-1|TRBJ2-7|TRBD1
CASSLGQGVYEQYF
TGCGCCAGCAGCTTAGGACAGGGGGTTTACGAGCAGTACTTC
>once|TRBV6-6|TRBJ2-5|NA
CASSYEAQETQYF
TGTGCCAGCAGTTACGAGGCACAAGAGACCCAGTACTTC
>NA|TRBV5-4|TRBJ1-2|NA
CASSLTQGRDGYTF
TGTGCCAGCAGCTTAACGCAGGGGAGGGATGGCTACACCTTC
>NA|TRBV18|TRBJ2-4|NA
CASSRTPGAKNIQYF
TGTGCCAGCTCACGCACCCCCGGGGCCAAAAACATTCAGTACTTC
>NA|TRBV15|TRBJ2-7|TRBD2
CATSRGGLAAYEQYF
TGTGCCACCAGCAGAGGAGGACTAGCGGCTTACGAGCAGTACTTC
>NA|TRBV11-3|TRBJ2-1|TRBD2
CASSPGGRAFEQFF
TGTGCCAGCAGCCCTGGGGGGAGGGCCTTTGAGCAGTTCTTC
>NA|TRBV28|TRBJ2-7|TRBD1
CASSFGAGVWGQGRREQYF
TGTGCCAGCAGTTTTGGGGCGGGGGTCTGGGGACAGGGGCGAAGGGAGCAGTACTTC
>NA|TRBV18|TRBJ2-1|NA
CASSPRLEAAEQFF
TGTGCCAGCTCACCGAGGCTCGAAGCAGCTGAGCAGTTCTTC
>NA|TRBV27|TRBJ2-1|NA
CASSLAGTYNEQFF
TGTGCCAGCAGTTTAGCGGGAACATACAATGAGCAGTTCTTC
>NA|TRBV7-9|TRBJ2-1|NA
CASSSRSSYNEQFF
TGTGCCAGCAGCTCTAGGAGCTCCTACAATGAGCAGTTCTTC
>once|TRBV7-9|TRBJ2-5|NA
CASSTTGLPGETQYF
TGTGCCAGCAGCACCACAGGGTTGCCCGGGGAGACCCAGTACTTC
>once|TRBV11-2|TRBJ1-1|TRBD1
CASSWSGGPRVNTEAFF
TGTGCCAGCAGCTGGTCAGGGGGCCCTCGGGTGAACACTGAAGCTTTCTTT
>NA|TRBV29-1|TRBJ2-7|NA
CSVVFYSSGVVPYEQYF
TGCAGCGTTGTTTTTTATTCCTCAGGGGTCGTCCCCTACGAGCAGTACTTC
>NA|TRBV7-2|TRBJ2-3|TRBD2
CASSSVSGINTDTQYF
TGTGCCAGCAGCTCGGTTAGCGGGATAAACACAGATACGCAGTATTTT
>NA|TRBV7-9|TRBJ2-7|NA
CASSTFVRDEQYF
TGTGCCAGCAGCACCTTCGTCCGGGACGAGCAGTACTTC
>once|TRBV14|TRBJ2-7|NA
CASSQATGSYYEQYF
TGTGCCAGCAGCCAAGCTACAGGATCTTACTACGAGCAGTACTTC
>NA|TRBV27|TRBJ1-1|NA
CASKQGNTEAFF
TGTGCCAGCAAGCAGGGGAACACTGAAGCTTTCTTT
>NA|TRBV5-1|TRBJ1-2|TRBD1
CASSYGTGRLLSPYYGYTF
TGCGCCAGCAGCTACGGGACAGGTCGGCTCCTATCCCCTTACTATGGCTACACCTTC
>NA|TRBV5-1|TRBJ2-5|TRBD2
CASSLYVGGRRETQYF
TGCGCCAGCAGCTTGTACGTGGGCGGGAGAAGAGAGACCCAGTACTTC
>NA|TRBV5-1|TRBJ2-5|TRBD1
CASSLVDRGRGETQYF
TGCGCCAGCAGCTTGGTCGACAGGGGGCGCGGGGAGACCCAGTACTTC
>NA|TRBV7-9|TRBJ1-2|NA
CASSYEQERYTF
TGTGCCAGCAGCTATGAACAGGAACGCTACACCTTC
>NA|TRBV20-1|TRBJ2-3|NA
CSASSPDTQYF
TGCAGTGCTAGTAGTCCAGATACGCAGTATTTT
>NA|TRBV18|TRBJ2-7|TRBD1
CASSPPGQGYEQYF
TGTGCCAGCTCACCGCCGGGACAGGGGTACGAGCAGTACTTC
>NA|TRBV4-3|TRBJ1-1|TRBD1
CASSQDRGLNTEAFF
TGCGCCAGCAGCCAGGACAGGGGTCTGAACACTGAAGCTTTCTTT
>NA|TRBV4-2|TRBJ2-2|NA
CASSQFSAGELFF
TGTGCCAGCAGCCAATTTAGCGCCGGGGAGCTGTTTTTT
>NA|TRBV7-6|TRBJ2-3|TRBD1
CASSLARTGGTDTQYF
TGTGCCAGCAGCTTAGCGCGGACAGGGGGCACAGATACGCAGTATTTT
>NA|TRBV4-1|TRBJ2-1|TRBD2
CASSQTSGRSGEQFF
TGCGCCAGCAGCCAGACTAGCGGGAGGTCAGGTGAGCAGTTCTTC